The 19 T cell receptor beta chains below were found in one sample sequenced in a study of cytomegalovirus exposure and HLA in healthy donors. The PCR contained 60 Vbeta and 13 Jbeta primers. TCRdb keeps only in-frame clones here, not all; method: immunoSEQ multiplex PCR. The table has around 85,000 clones, 65% to 75% seen once. Sequenced material: PBMCs. Receptors were obtained from a man in his 60s in good health and CMV-seronegative.

Only a few counts were recorded for this clone. In DNA, the CDR3 is TGTGCCAGCAGCCCATTCGGGCCGGGGTATGAAAAACTGTTTTTT. Translating it yields CASSPFGPGYEKLFF. The rearrangement joins TRBV7-9 to TRBJ1-4; D gene ambiguous. V lost 5 bases to trimming and J lost 6 bases, with 16 bases between them. The CDR3 covers 15 residues. Germline lookup yields CDR1 SEHNR and CDR2 FQNEAQ (reference sequence).

The chain combines TRBV19 with TRBJ1-2; D gene unclear. The V end was cut by 5 bases, the J end by 5 bases, with 15 bases between. CDR3 length: 14 residues. Germline-derived CDR1 and CDR2 are LNHDA and SQIVND (reference sequence). The CDR3 region is CASSGLAEGYGYTF. The CDR3 DNA reads TGTGCCAGTAGTGGGCTGGCAGAAGGATATGGCTACACCTTC.

The rearrangement uses TRBV29-1 and TRBJ1-2; unclear D gene. The V end was cut by 3 bases, the J end by 8 bases, with 22 bases between. This CDR3 is built from 15 residues. CDR1 is SQVTM, CDR2 ANQGSEA, per germline. CDR3 residues: CSVEVVAGIREGYTF. DNA of the CDR3: TGCAGCGTTGAGGTTGTGGCAGGCATTCGTGAGGGCTACACCTTC.

V usage is TRBV7-8 and J usage is TRBJ2-1; TRBD2 agrees at 7 bases. CDR3 size: 16 residues. J was trimmed by 3 bases and V by 5 bases; bases with no gene match: 10. Germline lookup yields CDR1 SGHVS and CDR2 FQNEAQ. The chain's CDR3 is CASSLYHGLDYNEQFF. The CDR3 DNA reads TGTGCCAGCAGCCTATACCACGGACTAGACTACAATGAGCAGTTCTTC.

The chain recombines TRBV6-6 with TRBJ2-2; D might be TRBD1 (5 bases). The length of the CDR3 is 14 residues. V lost 3 bases, J lost 5 bases, and 10 bases lay in between. The germline CDR1 and CDR2 sequences are MNHNY and SVGAGI (reference sequence). Here the CDR3 DNA reads TGTGCCAGCAGTTATCTCAGGGAAACCGGGGAGCTGTTTTTT. Translation gives CASSYLRETGELFF.

The chain has TRBV11-2 and TRBJ1-2; possibly TRBD1 for D (5 bases). The length of the CDR3 is 14 residues. The V gene lost 4 bases and the J gene lost 1 base, with 10 bases spanning the gap. CDR1 and CDR2 from the germline V gene are SGHAT and FQNNGV. The CDR3 region is CASSSTAFNYGYTF. CDR3 DNA: TGTGCCAGCAGCTCGACAGCGTTTAACTATGGCTACACCTTC.

This sequence joins TRBV2 and TRBJ1-2; 8 bases align to TRBD1. Germline assignment: CDR1 SNHLY and CDR2 FYNNEI. J gave up 4 bases and V 6 bases, and 13 bases lay outside the gene matches. The CDR3 loop spans 16 amino acids. In DNA form, the CDR3 reads TGTGCCAGCAGGGTGACGGCAGGGGGCAGCAGCTATGGCTACACCTTC. Residues: CASRVTAGGSSYGYTF.

With regard to this clone: The junction differs from germline at one of its ends, possibly a read error. This rearrangement joins TRBV2 to TRBJ2-7; 14 positions agree with TRBD2. The V gene's germline CDR1 is SNHLY and CDR2 FYNNEI. The CDR3 consists of 12 residues. The CDR3 protein is CASSEWTSGGTF. CDR3 DNA: TGTGCCAGCAGTGAATGGACTAGCGGGGGGACGTTC. Full variable domain (missing parts from reference TRBV2 and TRBJ2-7): EPEVTQTPSHQVTQMGQEVILRCVPISNHLYFYWYRQILGQKVEFLVSFYNNEISEKSEIFDDQFSVERPDGSNFTLKIRSTKLEDSAMYFCASSEWTSGGTFGPGTRLTVT.

The table lists this clone with a few counts. This chain connects TRBV4-1 to TRBJ2-7; D is ambiguous. The V end lost 0 bases, the J end lost 2 bases, and 8 bases lay between the germline ends. CDR1 and CDR2 (germline): MGHRA, YSYEKL. This CDR3 has 14 residues. CDR3 DNA: TGCGCCAGCAGCCAAGAACCGAGTGCCTACGAGCAGTACTTC. Its protein product is CASSQEPSAYEQYF.

In this sample, this clone turned up a few times. This rearrangement joins TRBV18 to TRBJ1-1, with TRBD1 matching over 9 bases. The CDR3 extends over 16 amino acids. Germline CDR1 and CDR2: KGHSH and LQKENI. Trimming took 3 bases from V and 1 from J; bases not matched to a gene: 6. Here the CDR3 reads CASSPSDRGANTEAFF. CDR3 sequence (DNA): TGTGCCAGCTCACCCTCGGACAGGGGAGCGAACACTGAAGCTTTCTTT. Full variable domain (missing parts from reference TRBV18 and TRBJ1-1): NAGVMQNPRHLVRRRGQEARLRCSPMKGHSHVYWYRQLPEEGLKFMVYLQKENIIDESGMPKERFSAEFPKEGPSILRIQQVVRGDSAAYFCASSPSDRGANTEAFFGQGTRLTVV.

CDR3 DNA: TGTGCCAGCAGCGTAGGGGGCGGGGGGGAAGGAGATACGCAGTATTTT. The encoded protein is CASSVGGGGEGDTQYF. The V call is TRBV9, the J call TRBJ2-3; 9 nucleotides match TRBD2. With 0 bases clipped from V and 5 bases from J, the junction kept 7 bases outside the gene matches. The CDR3 runs to 16 residues. From germline, CDR1 is SGDLS and CDR2 YYNGEE.

This clone was counted a single time. The chain uses TRBV7-8 and TRBJ1-2; TRBD1 might be the D (5 bases). This CDR3 has 12 residues. V lost 4 bases to trimming and J lost 10 bases, with 13 bases between them. Germline CDR1 is SGHVS and CDR2 is FQNEAQ. The CDR3 protein is CASSSTVLDYTF. In DNA, the CDR3 is TGTGCCAGCAGCTCGACAGTTTTGGACTACACCTTC.

The chain recombines TRBV15 with TRBJ2-1; TRBD2 matches at 11 bases. CDR1 and CDR2 (germline): LNHNV, YYDKDF (reference sequence). With 5 bases clipped from V and 6 bases from J, the junction kept 6 bases outside the gene matches. There are 15 residues in the CDR3. The CDR3 region has the DNA TGTGCCACCAGCGTTGCCGGGACTAGCGGCAATGAGCAGTTCTTC. This encodes CATSVAGTSGNEQFF.

This clone was picked up a small number of times. The V call is TRBV7-3, the J call TRBJ2-1; TRBD2 matches 7 bases. The germline V gene encodes CDR1 SGHTA and CDR2 FQGTGA. This CDR3 has 17 amino acids. The junction had 5 bases not matched to a gene; V was cut back by 0 bases and J by 0 bases. CDR3 in amino acids: CASSLTGRGSSYNEQFF. In DNA, the CDR3 is TGTGCCAGCAGCTTAACGGGGCGGGGGAGCTCCTACAATGAGCAGTTCTTC.

The chain combines TRBV10-3 with TRBJ2-7, with D possibly being TRBD1 (6 bases). Per germline, CDR1 ENHRY and CDR2 SYGVKD. This CDR3 region has 13 residues. The V end was cut by 6 bases, the J end by 3 bases, with 12 bases between. In nucleotides, the CDR3 is TGTGCCATCAGCAGGACAGAGGGCTACGAGCAGTACTTC. Residues: CAISRTEGYEQYF.

J is TRBJ2-2 and V is TRBV6-6; D ambiguous. Germline values: CDR1 MNHNY, CDR2 SVGAGI (reference sequence). The CDR3 is 14 amino acids. The V end lost 7 bases, the J end lost 4 bases, and 13 bases lay between the germline ends. This CDR3 reads CASTLSGSTGELFF. The CDR3 region has the DNA TGTGCCAGCACCCTTTCCGGGTCCACCGGGGAGCTGTTTTTT.

This chain joins TRBV5-1 and TRBJ1-6, with D maybe TRBD1 (6 bases). Germline loops: CDR1 SGHRS, CDR2 YFSETQ. The CDR3 is 15 residues long. V was shortened by 1 base and J by 7 bases, with 12 bases between the two germline ends. The CDR3 DNA reads TGCGCCAGCAGCTTGTCTCAGGGGCAGAATTCACCCCTCCACTTT. Residues: CASSLSQGQNSPLHF.

V is TRBV2 and J is TRBJ1-5; D might be TRBD1 (5 bases). V was clipped by 6 bases and J by 6 bases, with 15 bases between them. This CDR3 region has 14 residues. Germline V gives CDR1 SNHLY, CDR2 FYNNEI. The CDR3 reads CASRGQGLGQPQHF. The CDR3, as DNA: TGTGCCAGCAGGGGTCAGGGTTTGGGTCAGCCCCAGCATTTT.

The V call is TRBV6-5, the J call TRBJ1-6; 7 positions agree with TRBD1. CDR1 is MNHEY, CDR2 SVGAGI, per germline. The CDR3 contains 15 residues. The V and J ends lost 2 bases and 10 bases, in that order; junction bases with no gene match: 8. Here the CDR3 reads CASSYAGGAESPLHF. CDR3 coding DNA: TGTGCCAGCAGTTACGCAGGGGGTGCGGAATCACCCCTCCACTTT.